This TCR beta chain was sequenced in a study of blood T cell repertoires in COVID-19. For the study at large: Whether acute or convalescent, the COVID-19 samples came from the United States, Italy and Spain. T cells, B-cell-depleted T cells, or PBMCs provided the cDNA or gDNA that served as material.

With 7 bases clipped from V and 5 bases from J, the junction kept 12 bases outside the gene matches. Germline V lookup: CDR1 MDHEN, CDR2 SYDVKM. CDR3 length: 15 residues. Participants, about 18 to 90 years old, spanned 25 or so US areas. Per the original methods: Amplification from reference gene primers served as the basis for estimated nucleated cell counts. The method was immunoSEQ multiplex PCR; TCRdb's version includes in-frame clones alone and lacks a portion of them. V and J calls plus clone size are reproduced from that table; the DNA served to infer D and trimming. Altogether some 160,000 clones are present, around 81% being singletons, with the ten largest covering 6.2%.

The chain carries TRBV28 and TRBJ2-5; 8 bases align to TRBD1. Sequenced input: PBMCs or T cells enriched from blood (not recorded which). This TCR was recovered from a woman in her forties who had recovered from COVID-19. CDR3 in DNA: TGTGCCAGCATTTCACCCCGACAGGGGCTGGAGACCCAGTACTTC. It encodes CASISPRQGLETQYF.